This T cell receptor beta chain was recorded in a study of blood T cell repertoires in COVID-19. Background on the study: COVID-19 samples, acute and convalescent, were from the United States, Italy and Spain.

This CDR3 is 14 amino acids long. Germline V lookup: CDR1 LNHDA, CDR2 SQIVND (reference sequence). V was clipped by 7 bases and J by 3 bases, with 15 bases between them. Participants came from some 23 US areas, aged roughly 18 to 95 years. Cohorts were assigned according to the clinical history that participants reported. Recovered status applied to Cohort 3 donors who had two consecutive negative PCRs. It also applied to those with clearance or with symptom resolution. Assay used: immunoSEQ multiplex PCR; TCRdb lists only in-frame clones, some missing. The sample shows fewer than 300,000 clones, around 84% of them seen only once.

The sequence was collected from a man aged 18-30 years who had recovered from COVID-19. J is TRBJ1-1 and V is TRBV19; D may be TRBD1 (5 bases). Sequences were obtained from PBMCs or T cells enriched from blood (not recorded which). CDR3 bases: TGTGCCAGTATTTCCAGGGTTCGGGACACTGAAGCTTTCTTT. This encodes CASISRVRDTEAFF.